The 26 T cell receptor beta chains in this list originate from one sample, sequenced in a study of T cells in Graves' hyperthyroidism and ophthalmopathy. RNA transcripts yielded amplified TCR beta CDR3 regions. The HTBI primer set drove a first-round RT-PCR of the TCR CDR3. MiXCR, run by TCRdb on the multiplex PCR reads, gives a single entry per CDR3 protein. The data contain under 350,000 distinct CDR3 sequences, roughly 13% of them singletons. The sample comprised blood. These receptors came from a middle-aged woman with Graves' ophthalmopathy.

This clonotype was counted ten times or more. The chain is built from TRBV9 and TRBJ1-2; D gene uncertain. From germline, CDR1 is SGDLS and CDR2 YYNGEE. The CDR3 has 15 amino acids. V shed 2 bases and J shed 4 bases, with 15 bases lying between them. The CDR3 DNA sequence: TGTGCCAGCAGCGTTTCGACGGGGATAGGCTATGGCTACACCTTC. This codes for CASSVSTGIGYGYTF.

Here the CDR3 reads CASSLGSARDQYGYTF. In DNA form, the CDR3 reads TGTGCCAGCAGCTTAGGATCGGCCCGAGACCAATATGGCTACACCTTC. The chain couples TRBV11-3 to TRBJ1-2; D gene uncertain. V dropped 1 base and J dropped 5 bases, with 17 bases sitting between them. The CDR3 consists of 16 residues. The germline V gene has CDR1 SGHNT and CDR2 YENEEA.

This chain's CDR3 is CASSVEGFGREAFF. CDR3 sequence (DNA): TGTGCCAGCAGCGTAGAGGGGTTTGGCAGGGAAGCTTTCTTT. The chain links TRBV9 to TRBJ1-1, with D possibly TRBD1 on 5 matching bases. The V end lost 0 bases, the J end lost 8 bases, and 14 bases lay between the germline ends. Per the germline V gene, CDR1 is SGDLS and CDR2 is YYNGEE. This CDR3 is built from 14 residues.

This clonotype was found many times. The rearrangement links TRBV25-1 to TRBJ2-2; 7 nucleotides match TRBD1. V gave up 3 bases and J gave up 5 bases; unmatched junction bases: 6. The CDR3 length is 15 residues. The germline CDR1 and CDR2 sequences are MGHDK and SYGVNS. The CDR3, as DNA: TGTGCCAGCAGTGATCCGGACAGGCCGACCGGGGAGCTGTTTTTT. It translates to CASSDPDRPTGELFF.

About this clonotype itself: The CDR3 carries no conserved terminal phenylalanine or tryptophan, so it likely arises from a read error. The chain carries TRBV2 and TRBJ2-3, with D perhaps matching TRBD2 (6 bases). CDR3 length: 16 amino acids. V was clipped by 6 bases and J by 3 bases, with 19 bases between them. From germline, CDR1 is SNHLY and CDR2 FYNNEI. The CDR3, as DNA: TGTGCCAGCAGGTCCCAGGCGGGATGTTCTACAGATACGCAGTATTCT. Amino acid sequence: CASRSQAGCSTDTQYS.

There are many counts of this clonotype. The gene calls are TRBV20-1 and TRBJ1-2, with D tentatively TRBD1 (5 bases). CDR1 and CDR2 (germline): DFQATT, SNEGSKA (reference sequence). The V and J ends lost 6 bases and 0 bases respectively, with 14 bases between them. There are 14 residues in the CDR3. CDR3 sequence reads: CSAGAMEANYGYTF. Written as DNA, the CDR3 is TGCAGTGCCGGGGCCATGGAGGCTAACTATGGCTACACCTTC.

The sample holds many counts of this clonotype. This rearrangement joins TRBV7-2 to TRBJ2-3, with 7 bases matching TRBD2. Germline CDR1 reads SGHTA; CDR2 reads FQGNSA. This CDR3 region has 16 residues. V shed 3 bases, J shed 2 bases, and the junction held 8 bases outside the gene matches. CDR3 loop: CASSFSGWDYTDTQYF. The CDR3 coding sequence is TGTGCCAGCAGCTTTTCTGGGTGGGACTACACAGATACGCAGTATTTT.

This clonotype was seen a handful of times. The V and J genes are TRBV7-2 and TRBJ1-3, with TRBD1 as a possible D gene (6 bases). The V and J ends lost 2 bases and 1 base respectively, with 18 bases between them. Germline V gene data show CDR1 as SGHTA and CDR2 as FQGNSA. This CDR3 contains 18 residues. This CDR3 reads CASSLRAWGQGSGNTIYF. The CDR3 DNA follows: TGTGCCAGCAGCTTACGGGCCTGGGGGCAAGGTTCTGGAAACACCATATATTTT.

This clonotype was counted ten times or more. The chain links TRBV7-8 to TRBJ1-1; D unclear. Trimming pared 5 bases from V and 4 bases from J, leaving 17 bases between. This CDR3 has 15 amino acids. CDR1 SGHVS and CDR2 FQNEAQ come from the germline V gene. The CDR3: CASSDPGQAFTEAFF. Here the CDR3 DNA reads TGTGCCAGCAGCGATCCGGGTCAGGCTTTCACTGAAGCTTTCTTT.

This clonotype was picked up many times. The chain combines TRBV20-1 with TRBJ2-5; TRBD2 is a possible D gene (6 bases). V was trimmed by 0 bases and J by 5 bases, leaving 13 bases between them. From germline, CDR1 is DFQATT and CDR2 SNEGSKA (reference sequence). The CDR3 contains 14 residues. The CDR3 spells CSARDVGSGETQYF. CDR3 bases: TGCAGTGCTAGAGATGTCGGGAGTGGGGAGACCCAGTACTTC.

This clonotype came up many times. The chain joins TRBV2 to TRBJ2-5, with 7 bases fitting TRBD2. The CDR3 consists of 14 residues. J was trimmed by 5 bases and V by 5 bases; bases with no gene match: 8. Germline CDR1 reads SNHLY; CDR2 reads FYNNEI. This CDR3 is CASSRQREGETQYF. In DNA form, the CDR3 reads TGTGCCAGCAGTAGACAGCGGGAAGGGGAGACCCAGTACTTC.

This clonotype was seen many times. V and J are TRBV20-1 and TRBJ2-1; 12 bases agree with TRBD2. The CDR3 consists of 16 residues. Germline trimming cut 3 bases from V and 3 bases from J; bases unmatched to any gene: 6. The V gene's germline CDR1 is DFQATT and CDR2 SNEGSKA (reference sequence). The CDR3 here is CSASHPSGRVYNEQFF. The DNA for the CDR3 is TGCAGTGCTAGCCACCCTAGCGGGAGGGTCTACAATGAGCAGTTCTTC.

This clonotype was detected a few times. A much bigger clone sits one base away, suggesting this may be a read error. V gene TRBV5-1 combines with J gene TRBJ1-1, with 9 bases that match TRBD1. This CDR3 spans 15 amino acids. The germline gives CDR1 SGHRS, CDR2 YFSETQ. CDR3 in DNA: TGCGCCAGCAGCCCCCAATGGACAGGGGACACTGAAGCTTCCTTT. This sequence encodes CASSPQWTGDTEASF.

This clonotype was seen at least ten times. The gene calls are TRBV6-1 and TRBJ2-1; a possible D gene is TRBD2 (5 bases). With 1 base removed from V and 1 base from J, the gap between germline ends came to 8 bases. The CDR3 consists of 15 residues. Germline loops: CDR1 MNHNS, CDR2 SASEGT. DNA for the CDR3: TGTGCCAGCAGTGAAGGGAGGCAGTCCTACAATGAGCAGTTCTTC. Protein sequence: CASSEGRQSYNEQFF.

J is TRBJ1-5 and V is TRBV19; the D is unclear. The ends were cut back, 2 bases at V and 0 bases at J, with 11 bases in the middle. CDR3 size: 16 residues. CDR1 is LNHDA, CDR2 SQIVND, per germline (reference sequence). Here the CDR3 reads CASSIFEGHSNQPQHF. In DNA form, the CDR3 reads TGTGCCAGTAGTATATTCGAAGGGCATAGCAATCAGCCCCAGCATTTT.

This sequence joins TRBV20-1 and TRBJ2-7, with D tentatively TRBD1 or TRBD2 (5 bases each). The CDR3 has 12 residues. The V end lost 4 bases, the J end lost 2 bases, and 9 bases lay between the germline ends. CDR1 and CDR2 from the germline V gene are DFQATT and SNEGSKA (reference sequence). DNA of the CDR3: TGCAGTGCTACCCCGGGACCCTACGAGCAGTACTTC. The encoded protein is CSATPGPYEQYF.

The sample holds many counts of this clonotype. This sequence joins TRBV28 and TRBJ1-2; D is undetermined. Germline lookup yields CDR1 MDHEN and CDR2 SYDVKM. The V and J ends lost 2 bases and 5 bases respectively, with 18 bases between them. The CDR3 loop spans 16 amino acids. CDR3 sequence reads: CASSLHPRKLVYGYTF. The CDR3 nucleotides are TGTGCCAGCAGTTTACACCCCCGAAAGCTCGTATATGGCTACACCTTC.

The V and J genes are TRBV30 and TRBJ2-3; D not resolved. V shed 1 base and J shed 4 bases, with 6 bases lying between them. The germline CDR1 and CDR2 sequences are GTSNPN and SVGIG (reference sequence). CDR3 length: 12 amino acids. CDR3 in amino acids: CAWSGGPDTQYF. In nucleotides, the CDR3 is TGTGCCTGGAGTGGAGGCCCAGATACGCAGTATTTT.

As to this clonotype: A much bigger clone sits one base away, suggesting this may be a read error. The CDR3 loop reads CASSLDLGVSEQYF. For the CDR3, the DNA is TGTGCCAGCAGCCTCGATTTGGGGGTTTCCGAGCAGTACTTC. J is TRBJ2-7 and V is TRBV5-5, with D perhaps TRBD1 or TRBD2 (5 bases each). Germline V gene data show CDR1 as SGHKS and CDR2 as YYEKEE (reference sequence). This CDR3 comprises 14 residues. Trimming stripped 4 bases from V and 6 bases from J, with 17 bases between.

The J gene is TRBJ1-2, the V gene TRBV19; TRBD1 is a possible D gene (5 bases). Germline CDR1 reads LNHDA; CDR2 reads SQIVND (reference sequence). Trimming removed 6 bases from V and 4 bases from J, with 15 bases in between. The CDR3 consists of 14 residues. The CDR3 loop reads CASRLQESPYGYTF. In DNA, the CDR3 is TGTGCCAGTAGACTACAGGAGTCCCCCTATGGCTACACCTTC.

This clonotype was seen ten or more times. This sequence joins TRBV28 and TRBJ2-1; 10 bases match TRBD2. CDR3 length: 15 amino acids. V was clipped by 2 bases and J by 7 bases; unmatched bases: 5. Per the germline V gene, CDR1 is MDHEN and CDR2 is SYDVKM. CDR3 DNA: TGTGCCAGCAGTTTACTAGCGGGAGTCGGGAATGAGCAGTTCTTC. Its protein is CASSLLAGVGNEQFF.

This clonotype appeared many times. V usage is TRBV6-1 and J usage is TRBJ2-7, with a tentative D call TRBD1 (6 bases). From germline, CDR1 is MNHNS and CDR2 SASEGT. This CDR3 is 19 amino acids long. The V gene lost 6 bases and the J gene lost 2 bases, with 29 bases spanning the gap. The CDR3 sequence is CASRTKEQGKPTWAYEQYF. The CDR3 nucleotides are TGTGCCAGCAGGACGAAGGAACAGGGCAAACCTACTTGGGCCTACGAGCAGTACTTC.

The CDR3 nucleotides are TGTGCCAGTAGTCGGCAGGGTACGAGTGGCTACACCTTC. Translated, it gives CASSRQGTSGYTF. The V gene is TRBV19, the J gene TRBJ1-2; D might be TRBD1 (5 bases). Trimming left V 5 bases short and J 7 bases short, with 14 bases between. Germline CDR1 reads LNHDA; CDR2 reads SQIVND (reference sequence). There are 13 residues in the CDR3.

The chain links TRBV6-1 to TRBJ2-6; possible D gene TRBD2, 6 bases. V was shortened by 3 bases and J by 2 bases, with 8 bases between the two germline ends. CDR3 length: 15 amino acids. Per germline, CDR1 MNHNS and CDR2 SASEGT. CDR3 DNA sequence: TGTGCCAGCAGTGAGGGGGGTGCTGGGGCCAACGTCCTGACTTTC. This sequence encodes CASSEGGAGANVLTF.

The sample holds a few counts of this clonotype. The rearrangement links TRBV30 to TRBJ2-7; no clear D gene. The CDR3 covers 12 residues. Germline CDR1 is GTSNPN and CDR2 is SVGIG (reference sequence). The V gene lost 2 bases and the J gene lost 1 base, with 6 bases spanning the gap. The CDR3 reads CAWSSGSYEQYF. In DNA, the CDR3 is TGTGCCTGGAGTTCAGGATCCTACGAGCAGTACTTC.

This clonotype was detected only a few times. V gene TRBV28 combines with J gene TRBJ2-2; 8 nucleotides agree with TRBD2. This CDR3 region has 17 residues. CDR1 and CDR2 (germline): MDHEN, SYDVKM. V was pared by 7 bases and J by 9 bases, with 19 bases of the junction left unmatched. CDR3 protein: CASTLREGSVRPWELFF. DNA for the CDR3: TGTGCCAGCACCCTCCGGGAGGGGTCTGTAAGGCCTTGGGAGCTGTTTTTT.